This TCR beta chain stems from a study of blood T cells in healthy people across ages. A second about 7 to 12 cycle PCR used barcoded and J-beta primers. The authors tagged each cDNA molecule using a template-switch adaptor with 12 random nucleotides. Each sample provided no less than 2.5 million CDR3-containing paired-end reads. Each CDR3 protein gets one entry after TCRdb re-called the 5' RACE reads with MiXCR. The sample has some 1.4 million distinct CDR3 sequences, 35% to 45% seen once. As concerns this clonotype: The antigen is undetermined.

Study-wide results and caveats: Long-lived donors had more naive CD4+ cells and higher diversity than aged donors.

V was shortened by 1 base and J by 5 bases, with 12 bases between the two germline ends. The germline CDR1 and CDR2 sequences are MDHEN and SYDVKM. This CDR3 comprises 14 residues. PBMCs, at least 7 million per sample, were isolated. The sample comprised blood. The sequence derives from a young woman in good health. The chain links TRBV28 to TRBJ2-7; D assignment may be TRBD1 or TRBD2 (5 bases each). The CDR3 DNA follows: TGTGCCAGCAGTTTATCAGGGACCCTCGACGAGCAGTACTTC. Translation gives CASSLSGTLDEQYF.